A selection of T cell receptor beta chains follows, all from one sample in a study of CD8 T cells in ankylosing spondylitis. From the 5' RACE reads, TCRdb called clonotypes with MiXCR, one entry per CDR3 protein. Here the sample spans 150,000 or so distinct CDR3 sequences, 30% to 40% being singletons. The sample was synovial fluid, either unsorted or a sorted T cell fraction (not recorded which). The source of these receptors is a male donor with ankylosing spondylitis. CDR3s leave out the opening cysteine and the closing phenylalanine or tryptophan. The order of the fields is J gene, V gene, CDR3 protein.

TRBJ1-1	TRBV18	ASSPARPRTGGRDTEAF
TRBJ2-1	TRBV6-5	ASSYSTEQF
TRBJ1-5	TRBV12-3/TRBV12-4	ASSPQGLNQPQH
TRBJ2-3	TRBV10-3	AISVTGGDTQY
TRBJ2-2	TRBV12-3/TRBV12-4	ASSLMDAGELF
TRBJ1-1	TRBV20-1	SARAPGRDTEAF
TRBJ1-5	TRBV6-1	ASSGLMGFEPQH
TRBJ1-2	TRBV20-1	SARAGGYGYT
TRBJ2-7	TRBV28	ASRVAGTYEQY
TRBJ1-2	TRBV27	ASSPRQGSAYGYT
TRBJ1-2	TRBV20-1	SALRQGAPDYGYT
TRBJ1-1	TRBV2	ASSEAPTYTEAF
TRBJ1-6	TRBV5-1	ASSLRASPSPLH
TRBJ2-7	TRBV6-6	ATGAGGVYEQY
TRBJ2-2	TRBV20-1	SAESSSGRDGELF
TRBJ1-1	TRBV5-1	ASSLDEPGDTEAF
TRBJ2-2	TRBV7-7	ASSLGGLANGELF
TRBJ2-6	TRBV12-3/TRBV12-4	ASSPDPTGANVLT
TRBJ1-2	TRBV7-2	ASSRAGSRTLYGYT
TRBJ2-1	TRBV7-2	ASSPQSSYNEQF
TRBJ2-3	TRBV5-1	ASSGAQDTQY
TRBJ2-7	TRBV11-2	ASSHTGSPHEQY
TRBJ2-7	TRBV10-3	AISESGSSGRARVNEQY
TRBJ2-6	TRBV12-3/TRBV12-4	ASSFQTLPLSSGANVLT
TRBJ2-5	TRBV7-2	ASSSPIRGRPETQY
TRBJ2-3	TRBV5-1	ASSLAGGLITDTQY
TRBJ1-2	TRBV10-3	AITSGGSYT
TRBJ2-1	TRBV29-1	SVEERRNEQF
TRBJ1-1	TRBV5-1	ASSLGYTGTEAF
TRBJ2-5	TRBV7-8	ASRERGGASGIQETQY
TRBJ2-1	TRBV7-6	ASSPRLGEGEQF